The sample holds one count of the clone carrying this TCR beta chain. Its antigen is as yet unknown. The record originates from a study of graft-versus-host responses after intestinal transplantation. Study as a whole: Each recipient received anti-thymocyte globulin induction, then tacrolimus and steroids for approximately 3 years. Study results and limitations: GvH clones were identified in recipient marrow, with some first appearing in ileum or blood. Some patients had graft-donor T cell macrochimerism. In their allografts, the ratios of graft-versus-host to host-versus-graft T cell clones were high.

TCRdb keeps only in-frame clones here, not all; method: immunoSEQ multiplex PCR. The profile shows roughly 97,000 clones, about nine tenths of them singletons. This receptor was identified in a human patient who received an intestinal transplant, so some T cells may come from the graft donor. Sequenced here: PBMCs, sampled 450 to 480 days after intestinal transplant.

The DNA of the CDR3 is TGTGCCAGCAGCTCCCGAGGGGGTCCCGGGTATGGCTACACCTTC. Translating it yields CASSSRGGPGYGYTF. The chain uses TRBV9 and TRBJ1-2, with D possibly TRBD1 on 6 matching bases. V was trimmed by 4 bases and J by 5 bases, leaving 18 bases between them. Germline values: CDR1 SGDLS, CDR2 YYNGEE. The CDR3 totals 15 residues. Combining the CDR3 with reference TRBV9 and TRBJ1-2 gives the whole variable domain DSGVTQTPKHLITATGQRVTLRCSPRSGDLSVYWYQQSLDQGLQFLIQYYNGEERAKGNILERFSAQQFPDLHSELNLSSLELGDSALYFCASSSRGGPGYGYTFGSGTRLTVV.